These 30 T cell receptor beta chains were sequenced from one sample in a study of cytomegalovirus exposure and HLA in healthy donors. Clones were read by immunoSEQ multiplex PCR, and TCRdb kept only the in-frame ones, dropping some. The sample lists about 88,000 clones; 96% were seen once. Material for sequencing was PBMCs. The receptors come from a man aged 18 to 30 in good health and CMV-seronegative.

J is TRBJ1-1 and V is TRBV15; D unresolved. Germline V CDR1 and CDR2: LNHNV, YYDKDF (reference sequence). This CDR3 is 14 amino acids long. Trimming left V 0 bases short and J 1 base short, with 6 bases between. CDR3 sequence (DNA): TGTGCCACCAGCAGAGAGTACAGGAACACTGAAGCTTTCTTT. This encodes CATSREYRNTEAFF.

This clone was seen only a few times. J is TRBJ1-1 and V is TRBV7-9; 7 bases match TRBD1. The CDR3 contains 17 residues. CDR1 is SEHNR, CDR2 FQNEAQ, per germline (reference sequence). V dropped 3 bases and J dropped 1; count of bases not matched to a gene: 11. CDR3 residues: CASSFIPMGQWNTEAFF. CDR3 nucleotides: TGTGCCAGCAGCTTTATACCCATGGGACAGTGGAACACTGAAGCTTTCTTT.

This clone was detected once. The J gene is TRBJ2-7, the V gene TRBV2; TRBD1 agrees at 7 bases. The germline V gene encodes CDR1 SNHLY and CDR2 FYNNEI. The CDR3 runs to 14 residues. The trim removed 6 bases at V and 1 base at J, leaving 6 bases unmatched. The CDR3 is CASSLGQASYEQYV. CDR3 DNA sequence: TGTGCCAGCAGCCTAGGACAGGCGTCCTACGAGCAGTACGTC.

Here the CDR3 DNA reads TGTGCCAGCAGTGCCGTAACCACTACCGGGGAGCTGTTTTTT. Protein sequence: CASSAVTTTGELFF. V usage is TRBV2 and J usage is TRBJ2-2; no clear D. The CDR3 has 14 amino acids. Germline V lookup: CDR1 SNHLY, CDR2 FYNNEI. V gave up 4 bases and J gave up 5 bases, with 11 bases separating them.

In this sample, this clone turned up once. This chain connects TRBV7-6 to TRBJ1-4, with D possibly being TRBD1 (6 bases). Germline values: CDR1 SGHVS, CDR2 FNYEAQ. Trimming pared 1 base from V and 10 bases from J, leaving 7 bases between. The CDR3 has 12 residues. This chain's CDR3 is CASSLGGGKLFF. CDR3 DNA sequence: TGTGCCAGCAGCTTAGGAGGGGGAAAACTGTTTTTT.

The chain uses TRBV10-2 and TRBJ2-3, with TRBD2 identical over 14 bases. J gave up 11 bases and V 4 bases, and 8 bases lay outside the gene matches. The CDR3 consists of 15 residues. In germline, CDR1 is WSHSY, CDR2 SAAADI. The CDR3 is CASSATSGRAWRQYF. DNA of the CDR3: TGCGCCAGCAGTGCGACTAGCGGGAGGGCCTGGAGGCAGTATTTT.

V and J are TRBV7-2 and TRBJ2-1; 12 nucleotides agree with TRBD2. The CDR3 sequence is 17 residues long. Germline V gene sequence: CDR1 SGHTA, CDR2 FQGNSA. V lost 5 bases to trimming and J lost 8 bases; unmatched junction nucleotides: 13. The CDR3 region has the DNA TGTGCCAGCAGCCTGACTAGCGGGAGCATACCGCATGATGAGCAGTTCTTC. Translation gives CASSLTSGSIPHDEQFF. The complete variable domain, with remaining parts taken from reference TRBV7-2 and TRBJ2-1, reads GAGVSQSPSNKVTEKGKDVELRCDPISGHTALYWYRQSLGQGLEFLIYFQGNSAPDKSGLPSDRFSAERTGGSVSTLTIQRTQQEDSAVYLCASSLTSGSIPHDEQFFGPGTRLTVL.

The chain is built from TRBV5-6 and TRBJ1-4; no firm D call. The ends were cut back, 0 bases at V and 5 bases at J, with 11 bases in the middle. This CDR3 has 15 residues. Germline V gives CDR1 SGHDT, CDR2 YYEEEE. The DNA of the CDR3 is TGTGCCAGCAGCTTGGGGAGGAGAGGGAATGAAAAACTGTTTTTT. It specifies CASSLGRRGNEKLFF.

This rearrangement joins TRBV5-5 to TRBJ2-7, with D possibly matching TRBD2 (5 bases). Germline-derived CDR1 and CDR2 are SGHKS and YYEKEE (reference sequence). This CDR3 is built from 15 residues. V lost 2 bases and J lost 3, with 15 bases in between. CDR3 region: CASSFQPGSDYEQYF. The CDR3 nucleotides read TGTGCCAGCAGCTTTCAGCCGGGATCGGACTACGAGCAGTACTTC.

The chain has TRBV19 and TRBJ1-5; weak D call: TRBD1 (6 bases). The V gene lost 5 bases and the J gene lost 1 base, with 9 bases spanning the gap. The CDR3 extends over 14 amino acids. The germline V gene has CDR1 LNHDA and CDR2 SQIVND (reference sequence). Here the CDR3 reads CASSEGVSNQPQHF. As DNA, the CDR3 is TGTGCCAGTAGTGAGGGGGTGAGCAATCAGCCCCAGCATTTT.

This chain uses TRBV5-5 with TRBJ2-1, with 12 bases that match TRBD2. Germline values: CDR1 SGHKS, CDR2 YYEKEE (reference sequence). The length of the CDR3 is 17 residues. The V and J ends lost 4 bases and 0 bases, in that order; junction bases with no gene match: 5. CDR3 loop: CASSQPTSGSSYNEQFF. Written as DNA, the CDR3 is TGTGCCAGCAGCCAACCGACTAGCGGGAGCTCCTACAATGAGCAGTTCTTC.

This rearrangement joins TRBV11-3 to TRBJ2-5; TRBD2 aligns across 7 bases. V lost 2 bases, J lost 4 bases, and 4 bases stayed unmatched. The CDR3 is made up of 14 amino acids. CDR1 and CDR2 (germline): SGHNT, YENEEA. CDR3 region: CASSLPSGGETQYF. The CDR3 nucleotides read TGTGCCAGCAGCTTACCTAGCGGCGGAGAGACCCAGTACTTC.

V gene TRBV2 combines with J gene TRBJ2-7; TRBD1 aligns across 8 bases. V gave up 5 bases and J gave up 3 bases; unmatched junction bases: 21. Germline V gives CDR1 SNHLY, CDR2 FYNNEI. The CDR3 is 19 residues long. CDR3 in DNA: TGTGCCAGCAGTCACATTGACGACAGGGGATCGGTTCCGTACTACGAGCAGTACGTC. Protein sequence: CASSHIDDRGSVPYYEQYV.

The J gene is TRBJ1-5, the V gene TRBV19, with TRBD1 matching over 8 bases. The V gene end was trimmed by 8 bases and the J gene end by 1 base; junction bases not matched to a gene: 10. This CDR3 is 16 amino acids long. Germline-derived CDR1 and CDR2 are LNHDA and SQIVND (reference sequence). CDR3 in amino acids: CASRFDRGRSNQPQHF. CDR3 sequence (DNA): TGTGCCAGTCGGTTTGACAGGGGTCGGAGCAATCAGCCCCAGCATTTT.

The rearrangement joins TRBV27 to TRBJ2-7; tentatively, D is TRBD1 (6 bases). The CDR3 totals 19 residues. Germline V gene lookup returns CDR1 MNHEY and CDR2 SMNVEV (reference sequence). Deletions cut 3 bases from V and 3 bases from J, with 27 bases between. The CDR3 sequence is CASSFIADSQGTDVYEQYF. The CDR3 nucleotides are TGTGCCAGCAGTTTTATCGCGGACAGCCAAGGAACAGATGTCTACGAGCAGTACTTC.

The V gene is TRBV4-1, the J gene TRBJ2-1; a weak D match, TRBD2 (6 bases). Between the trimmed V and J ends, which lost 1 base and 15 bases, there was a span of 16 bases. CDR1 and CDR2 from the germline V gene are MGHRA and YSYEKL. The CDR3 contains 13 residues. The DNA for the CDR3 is TGCGCCAGCAGCCAAGCGGAAACTAGCCGTGTGTTCTTC. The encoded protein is CASSQAETSRVFF.

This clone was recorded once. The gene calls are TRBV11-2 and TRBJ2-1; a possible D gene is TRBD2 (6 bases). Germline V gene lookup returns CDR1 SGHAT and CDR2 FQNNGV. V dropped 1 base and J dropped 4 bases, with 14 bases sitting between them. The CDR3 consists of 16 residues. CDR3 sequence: CASSLVGHSGYNEQFF. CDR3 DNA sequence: TGTGCCAGCAGCTTAGTAGGTCATAGCGGTTACAATGAGCAGTTCTTC.

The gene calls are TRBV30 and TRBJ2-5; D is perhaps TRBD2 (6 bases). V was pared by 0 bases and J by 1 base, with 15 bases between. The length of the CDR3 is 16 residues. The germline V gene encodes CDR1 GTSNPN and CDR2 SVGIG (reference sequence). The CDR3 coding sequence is TGTGCCTGGAGTGTACAGGCTAGCGATTTCCAAGAGACCCAGTACTTC. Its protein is CAWSVQASDFQETQYF.

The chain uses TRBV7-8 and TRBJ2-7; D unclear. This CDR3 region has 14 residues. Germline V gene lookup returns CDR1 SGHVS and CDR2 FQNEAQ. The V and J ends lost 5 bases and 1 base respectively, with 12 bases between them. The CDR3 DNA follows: TGTGCCAGCAGCCGCCGGGTCGGATCCTACGAGCAGTACTTC. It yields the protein CASSRRVGSYEQYF.

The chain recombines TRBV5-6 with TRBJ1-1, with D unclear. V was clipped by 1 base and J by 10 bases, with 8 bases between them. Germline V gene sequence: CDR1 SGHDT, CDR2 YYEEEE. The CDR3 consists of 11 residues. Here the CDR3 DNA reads TGTGCCAGCAGCTTGAGAGGAGCAGCTTTCTTT. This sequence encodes CASSLRGAAFF. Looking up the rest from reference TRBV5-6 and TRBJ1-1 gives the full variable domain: DAGVTQSPTHLIKTRGQQVTLRCSPKSGHDTVSWYQQALGQGPQFIFQYYEEEERQRGNFPDRFSGHQFPNYSSELNVNALLLGDSALYLCASSLRGAAFFGQGTRLTVV.

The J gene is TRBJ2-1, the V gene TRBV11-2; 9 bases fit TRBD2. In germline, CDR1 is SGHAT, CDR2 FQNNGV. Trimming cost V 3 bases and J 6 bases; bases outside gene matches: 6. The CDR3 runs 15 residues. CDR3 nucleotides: TGTGCCAGCAGCTTCCACGCGGGAGGGCGCAATGAGCAGTTCTTC. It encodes CASSFHAGGRNEQFF.

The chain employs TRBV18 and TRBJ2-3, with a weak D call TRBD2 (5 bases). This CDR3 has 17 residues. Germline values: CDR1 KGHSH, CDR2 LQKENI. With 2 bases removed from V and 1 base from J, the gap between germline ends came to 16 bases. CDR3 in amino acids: CASSPGSSLAGTDTQYF. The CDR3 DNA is TGTGCCAGCTCACCAGGTAGCAGTCTAGCAGGCACAGATACGCAGTATTTT.

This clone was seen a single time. The CDR3 bases are TGCGCCAGCAGACGAAGTACGGGCGGGAGTACGGGTGAGCAGTTCTTC. As protein: CASRRSTGGSTGEQFF. The J gene is TRBJ2-1, the V gene TRBV4-1; 7 bases line up with TRBD2. Germline CDR1 and CDR2: MGHRA and YSYEKL. This CDR3 is 16 amino acids long. J lost 9 bases, V lost 6 bases, and 17 bases had no gene match.

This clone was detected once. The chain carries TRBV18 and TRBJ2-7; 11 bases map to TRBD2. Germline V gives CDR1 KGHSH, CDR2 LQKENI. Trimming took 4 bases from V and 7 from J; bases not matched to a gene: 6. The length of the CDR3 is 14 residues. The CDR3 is CASSLVAGGAEQYV. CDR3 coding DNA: TGTGCCAGCTCACTGGTAGCGGGAGGGGCTGAGCAGTACGTC.

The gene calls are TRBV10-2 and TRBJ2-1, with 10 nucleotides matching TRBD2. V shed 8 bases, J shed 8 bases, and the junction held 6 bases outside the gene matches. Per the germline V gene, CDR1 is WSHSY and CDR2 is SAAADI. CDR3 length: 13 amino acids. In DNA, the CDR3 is TGCGCCAGCCGTATAGCGGGAGGTGATGAGCAGTTCTTC. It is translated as CASRIAGGDEQFF.

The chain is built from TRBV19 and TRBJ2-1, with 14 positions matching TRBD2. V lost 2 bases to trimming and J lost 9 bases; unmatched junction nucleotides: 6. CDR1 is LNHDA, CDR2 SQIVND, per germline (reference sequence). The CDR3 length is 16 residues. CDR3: CASSILTSGRDSEQFF. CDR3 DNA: TGTGCCAGTAGTATACTGACTAGCGGGAGGGACAGTGAGCAGTTCTTC.

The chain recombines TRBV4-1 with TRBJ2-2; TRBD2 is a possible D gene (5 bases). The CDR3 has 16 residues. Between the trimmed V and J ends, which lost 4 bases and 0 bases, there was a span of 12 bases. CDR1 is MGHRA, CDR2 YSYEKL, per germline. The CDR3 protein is CASSLLGNPNTGELFF. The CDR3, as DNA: TGCGCCAGCAGCCTCCTCGGGAACCCGAACACCGGGGAGCTGTTTTTT.

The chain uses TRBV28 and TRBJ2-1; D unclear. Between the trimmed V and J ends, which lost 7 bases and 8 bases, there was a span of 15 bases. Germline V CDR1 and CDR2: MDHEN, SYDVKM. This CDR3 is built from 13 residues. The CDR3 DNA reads TGTGCCAGCACCCGTGGCGGTTGGGATGAGCAGTTCTTC. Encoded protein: CASTRGGWDEQFF.

DNA of the CDR3: TGCGCCAGCAGCTTGGTGCAGGGGGCCTCCTACGAGCAGTACTTC. Protein product: CASSLVQGASYEQYF. This chain connects TRBV5-1 to TRBJ2-7; 8 bases map to TRBD1. CDR1 and CDR2 from the germline V gene are SGHRS and YFSETQ. The CDR3 is 15 residues long. V trimming: 0 bases; J trimming: 0 bases; junction bases outside the gene matches: 2.

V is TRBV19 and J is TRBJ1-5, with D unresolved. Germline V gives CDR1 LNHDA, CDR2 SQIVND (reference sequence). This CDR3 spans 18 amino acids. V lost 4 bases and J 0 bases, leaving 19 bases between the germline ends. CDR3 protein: CASSRDGGDSYSNQPQHF. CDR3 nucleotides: TGTGCCAGTAGTAGGGATGGAGGCGACTCGTATAGCAATCAGCCCCAGCATTTT.